This T cell receptor beta chain appears in the sequencing data of a study of blood T cells in healthy people across ages. A second PCR, run for about 7 to 11 cycles, used a sample-barcoded 5' primer plus a J-beta primer mix. Each cDNA molecule was tagged by a template-switch adaptor that had 12 random nucleotides. TCRdb analysed the 5' RACE reads with MiXCR anew, one entry per CDR3 protein. Of hundreds of thousands of distinct CDR3 sequences listed, approximately 26% were seen once; the top ten hold approximately 3.5%. General observations from the study: It was the long-lived donors that had more naive CD4+ cells and higher diversity than aged donors. Any changes in expanded clonotypes were possibly confounded, as donor CMV status remained unknown.

In this sample, this clonotype turned up many times. Its specificity is not known. The CDR3 has 14 residues. Germline V gene sequence: CDR1 SQVTM, CDR2 ANQGSEA. Trimming removed 7 bases from V and 3 bases from J, with 18 bases in between. These data were likewise used in another study, on T cells of mothers and their children.

Sequences were obtained from blood. The rearrangement uses TRBV29-1 and TRBJ1-2, with a weak D call TRBD1 (6 bases). The source of this sequence is a boy aged 2-9 years in good health. The CDR3 nucleotides read TGCAGCGGCAAACCGACAGGAAGCGACTATGGCTACACCTTC. Translation gives CSGKPTGSDYGYTF.